These T cell receptor beta chains were read from a single sample in a study of blood T cell repertoires in COVID-19. The assay was immunoSEQ multiplex PCR, and TCRdb's table has in-frame clones only and misses some. The sample carries approximately 32,000 clones, 90% to 95% recorded once. The sequenced sample was peripheral blood. Source of these receptors: a man between 60 and 75 years old with acute or convalescent COVID-19. CDR3s include the opening cysteine and the closing phenylalanine or tryptophan. A D gene is named only where the DNA matches it firmly. The listing skips clone size in some rows; elsewhere it reads once, few, many or a size class.

V gene: TRBV29-1
J gene: TRBJ2-7
D gene: TRBD2
clone size: .
CDR3 DNA: TGCAGCGTTGGACTAGCTTCCTACGAGCAGTACTTC
CDR3 protein: CSVGLASYEQYF

V gene: TRBV12-3/TRBV12-4
J gene: TRBJ1-2
D gene: .
clone size: .
CDR3 DNA: TGTGCCAGCAGTTTTCAGGGTCGCGGCTACACCTTC
CDR3 protein: CASSFQGRGYTF

V gene: TRBV7-8
J gene: TRBJ2-5
D gene: .
clone size: .
CDR3 DNA: TGTGCCAGCAGCTTAGGTACGGGAGAGACCCAGTACTTC
CDR3 protein: CASSLGTGETQYF

V gene: TRBV7-2
J gene: TRBJ2-1
D gene: .
clone size: .
CDR3 DNA: TGTGCCAGCAGCCTCATAGCGGCGTCCTACAATGAGCAGTTCTTC
CDR3 protein: CASSLIAASYNEQFF

V gene: TRBV11-2
J gene: TRBJ2-3
D gene: TRBD2
clone size: .
CDR3 DNA: TGTGCCAGCAGCTCGGGACTAGCGAAGTATTTT
CDR3 protein: CASSSGLAKYF

V gene: TRBV11-3
J gene: TRBJ2-3
D gene: .
clone size: .
CDR3 DNA: TGTGCCAGCAGCTTGCGGATCTCCGATACGCAGTATTTT
CDR3 protein: CASSLRISDTQYF

V gene: TRBV27
J gene: TRBJ2-5
D gene: .
clone size: .
CDR3 DNA: TGTGCCAGCAGTCCCGGGTCGTACCAAGAGACCCAGTACTTC
CDR3 protein: CASSPGSYQETQYF

V gene: TRBV19
J gene: TRBJ1-4
D gene: .
clone size: .
CDR3 DNA: TGTGCCAGTAGTATAGAAGGCAGCGGAAAACTGTTTTTT
CDR3 protein: CASSIEGSGKLFF

V gene: TRBV6-5
J gene: TRBJ2-5
D gene: TRBD1
clone size: few
CDR3 DNA: TGTGCCAGCAGTAGGACAGGGGTGGAAGAGACCCAGTACTTC
CDR3 protein: CASSRTGVEETQYF

V gene: TRBV7-9
J gene: TRBJ2-1
D gene: .
clone size: .
CDR3 DNA: TGTGCCAGCAGCTTAGGGCTAGCCTCGGGGAATGAGCAGTTCTTC
CDR3 protein: CASSLGLASGNEQFF

V gene: TRBV5-1
J gene: TRBJ2-1
D gene: .
clone size: .
CDR3 DNA: TGCGCCAGCAGCTTGGCCTCAGGGGAGGGAAATGAGCAGTTCTTC
CDR3 protein: CASSLASGEGNEQFF

V gene: TRBV12-3/TRBV12-4
J gene: TRBJ1-2
D gene: TRBD1
clone size: .
CDR3 DNA: TGTGCCAGCACGGGACAGGGGGCGAGGGGCTACACCTTC
CDR3 protein: CASTGQGARGYTF

V gene: TRBV9
J gene: TRBJ1-4
D gene: .
clone size: .
CDR3 DNA: TGTGCCAGCAGCTGGCAGGGGTCAACTAATGAAAAACTGTTTTTT
CDR3 protein: CASSWQGSTNEKLFF

V gene: TRBV7-9
J gene: TRBJ2-1
D gene: TRBD2
clone size: .
CDR3 DNA: TGTGCCAGCAGCCCACAGCCAGCGGGAGAGTACAATGAGCAGTTCTTC
CDR3 protein: CASSPQPAGEYNEQFF

V gene: TRBV3-1/TRBV3-2
J gene: TRBJ1-2
D gene: .
clone size: .
CDR3 DNA: TGTGCCAGCAGCCAAGTGGCCACAGGGACACGTGGCTACACCTTC
CDR3 protein: CASSQVATGTRGYTF

V gene: TRBV19
J gene: TRBJ2-2
D gene: TRBD2
clone size: .
CDR3 DNA: TGTGCCAGTAGTACGGAGACTAGCTACACCGGGGAGCTGTTTTTT
CDR3 protein: CASSTETSYTGELFF

V gene: TRBV9
J gene: TRBJ1-2
D gene: .
clone size: .
CDR3 DNA: TGTGCCAGCAGCGTAGGTGCGGGGGGGAACTATGGCTACACCTTC
CDR3 protein: CASSVGAGGNYGYTF

V gene: TRBV24-1
J gene: TRBJ1-5
D gene: .
clone size: .
CDR3 DNA: TGTGCCACCAGTGATGTTCTATCCAATCAGCCCCAGCATTTT
CDR3 protein: CATSDVLSNQPQHF

V gene: TRBV5-1
J gene: TRBJ1-1
D gene: .
clone size: .
CDR3 DNA: TGCGCCAGCAGCTTAGTCCCGAGGACTGAAGCTTTCTTT
CDR3 protein: CASSLVPRTEAFF

V gene: TRBV29-1
J gene: TRBJ2-3
D gene: .
clone size: .
CDR3 DNA: TGCAGCGTTGAGGGACAAGGGGTGACAGATACGCAGTATTTT
CDR3 protein: CSVEGQGVTDTQYF

V gene: TRBV19
J gene: TRBJ2-1
D gene: .
clone size: few
CDR3 DNA: TGTGCCAGTAGATTCGAGGGTGCCTCCTACAATGAGCAGTTCTTC
CDR3 protein: CASRFEGASYNEQFF

V gene: TRBV7-6
J gene: TRBJ1-2
D gene: .
clone size: .
CDR3 DNA: TGTGCCAGCAGCTTACTCGGGAGGGGGGAGGATGGCTACACCTTC
CDR3 protein: CASSLLGRGEDGYTF

V gene: TRBV3-1/TRBV3-2
J gene: TRBJ2-5
D gene: TRBD2
clone size: .
CDR3 DNA: TGTGCCAGCAGCCAAGAGGGTGGAGGGAGCGGGAGAGGGCAGACCCAGTACTTC
CDR3 protein: CASSQEGGGSGRGQTQYF

V gene: TRBV3-1/TRBV3-2
J gene: TRBJ1-2
D gene: TRBD1
clone size: .
CDR3 DNA: TGTGCCAGCAGTGGGACAGGCTATGGCTACACCTTC
CDR3 protein: CASSGTGYGYTF

V gene: TRBV29-1
J gene: TRBJ1-2
D gene: .
clone size: .
CDR3 DNA: TGCAGCGTTGAAATTACAGATATGAACTATGGCTACACCTTC
CDR3 protein: CSVEITDMNYGYTF

V gene: TRBV6-6
J gene: TRBJ1-2
D gene: TRBD1
clone size: .
CDR3 DNA: TGTGCCAGCACGACCGGGACAGCAAACTATGGCTACACCTTC
CDR3 protein: CASTTGTANYGYTF

V gene: TRBV5-1
J gene: TRBJ2-5
D gene: TRBD1
clone size: .
CDR3 DNA: TGCGCCAGCAGCCCGGGGACAGACTTCCAAGAGACCCAGTACTTC
CDR3 protein: CASSPGTDFQETQYF

V gene: TRBV6-5
J gene: TRBJ2-2
D gene: .
clone size: .
CDR3 DNA: TGTGCCAGCAGTTACGCGGGCCGACTCTGGTTTTTT
CDR3 protein: CASSYAGRLWFF

V gene: TRBV6-4
J gene: TRBJ2-1
D gene: .
clone size: .
CDR3 DNA: TGTGCCAGCAGTCCTAGATCTAGCAGGAATGAGCAGTTCTTC
CDR3 protein: CASSPRSSRNEQFF

V gene: TRBV11-1
J gene: TRBJ2-7
D gene: TRBD1
clone size: .
CDR3 DNA: TGTGCCAGCAGCGTCGACAGGGTAGGCGAGCAGTACTTC
CDR3 protein: CASSVDRVGEQYF

V gene: TRBV28
J gene: TRBJ2-2
D gene: TRBD1
clone size: .
CDR3 DNA: TGTGCCAGCAGCCGGACACAGGGGGCAACCGGGGAGCTGTTTTTT
CDR3 protein: CASSRTQGATGELFF

V gene: TRBV7-6
J gene: TRBJ2-7
D gene: TRBD1
clone size: .
CDR3 DNA: TGTGCCAGCAGCTTAGTAGGGACAGCCACCTACGAGCAGTACTTC
CDR3 protein: CASSLVGTATYEQYF

V gene: TRBV7-2
J gene: TRBJ1-1
D gene: .
clone size: .
CDR3 DNA: TGTGCCAGCAGCTTAGTGCAGGGGCCTTATGAAGCTTTCTTT
CDR3 protein: CASSLVQGPYEAFF

V gene: TRBV2
J gene: TRBJ1-2
D gene: TRBD1
clone size: .
CDR3 DNA: TGTGCCAGCAGCGATCCGGGACAGCTGAACTATGGCTACACCTTC
CDR3 protein: CASSDPGQLNYGYTF

V gene: TRBV2
J gene: TRBJ2-1
D gene: .
clone size: .
CDR3 DNA: TGTGCCAGCAGCGACAGGTTAACCTACAATGAGCAGTTCTTC
CDR3 protein: CASSDRLTYNEQFF

V gene: TRBV11-3
J gene: TRBJ2-5
D gene: .
clone size: .
CDR3 DNA: TGTGCCAGCAGGCCGCAGGGGGGTGAGACCCAGTACTTC
CDR3 protein: CASRPQGGETQYF

V gene: TRBV6-5
J gene: TRBJ1-2
D gene: .
clone size: .
CDR3 DNA: TGTGCCAGCAGCTCATACGGGGTGAACTATGGCTACACCTTC
CDR3 protein: CASSSYGVNYGYTF

V gene: TRBV9
J gene: TRBJ2-1
D gene: TRBD2
clone size: .
CDR3 DNA: TGTGCCAGCACCCCACTAGCGGGAGTTTATGAGCAGTTCTTC
CDR3 protein: CASTPLAGVYEQFF

V gene: TRBV3-1/TRBV3-2
J gene: TRBJ2-2
D gene: .
clone size: .
CDR3 DNA: TGTGCCAGCAGCCAAGTCGCCCAGGACACCGGGGAGCTGTTTTTT
CDR3 protein: CASSQVAQDTGELFF

V gene: TRBV7-9
J gene: TRBJ2-5
D gene: .
clone size: .
CDR3 DNA: TGTGCCAGCAGCTTCCTGACTAGTCTAGAGACCCAGTACTTC
CDR3 protein: CASSFLTSLETQYF

V gene: TRBV6-4
J gene: TRBJ2-2
D gene: TRBD2
clone size: .
CDR3 DNA: TGTGCCAGCAGCCGGGAGGGCACCGGGGAGCTGTTTTTT
CDR3 protein: CASSREGTGELFF

V gene: TRBV7-9
J gene: TRBJ1-1
D gene: .
clone size: .
CDR3 DNA: TGTGCCAGCAGCTTAGGTCGGCAGGGAGGGGAAGCTTTCTTT
CDR3 protein: CASSLGRQGGEAFF

V gene: TRBV4-1
J gene: TRBJ2-2
D gene: TRBD1
clone size: .
CDR3 DNA: TGCGCCAGCAGCCAAGCCGGGACAGGGGGCAACACCGGGGAGCTGTTTTTT
CDR3 protein: CASSQAGTGGNTGELFF

V gene: TRBV10-3
J gene: TRBJ1-2
D gene: TRBD1
clone size: .
CDR3 DNA: TGTGCCATCAGTACCGGGACAGGGGGTTTCGGCTATGGCTACACCTTC
CDR3 protein: CAISTGTGGFGYGYTF

V gene: TRBV4-1
J gene: TRBJ2-1
D gene: TRBD2
clone size: .
CDR3 DNA: TGCGCCAGCAGCCAACTCGGACTAGCGGGAGGGCCCTACAATGAGCAGTTCTTC
CDR3 protein: CASSQLGLAGGPYNEQFF

V gene: TRBV3-1/TRBV3-2
J gene: TRBJ1-1
D gene: .
clone size: .
CDR3 DNA: TGTGCCAGCAGCCGCCAACAGGTACCTGAAGCTTTCTTT
CDR3 protein: CASSRQQVPEAFF

V gene: TRBV11-2
J gene: TRBJ2-3
D gene: TRBD1
clone size: .
CDR3 DNA: TGTGCCAGCAGCCCCGAGACAGGGTCTAGCACAGATACGCAGTATTTT
CDR3 protein: CASSPETGSSTDTQYF

V gene: TRBV11-3
J gene: TRBJ2-1
D gene: TRBD2
clone size: once
CDR3 DNA: TGTGCCAGCACAACTAGCGGGCAATCCTACAATGAGCAGTTCTTC
CDR3 protein: CASTTSGQSYNEQFF

V gene: TRBV7-2
J gene: TRBJ2-3
D gene: TRBD2
clone size: .
CDR3 DNA: TGTGCCAGCAGCTTAGGGGTAGCGGGAGGGATTGATACGCAGTATTTT
CDR3 protein: CASSLGVAGGIDTQYF

V gene: TRBV19
J gene: TRBJ2-5
D gene: TRBD2
clone size: once
CDR3 DNA: TGTGCCAGTAGTCCCATGACTAGCGGGAGGAAAGAGACCCAGTACTTC
CDR3 protein: CASSPMTSGRKETQYF

V gene: TRBV11-2
J gene: TRBJ1-2
D gene: .
clone size: once
CDR3 DNA: TGTGCCAGCAGCTATGGACAGCACTATGGCTACACCTTC
CDR3 protein: CASSYGQHYGYTF

V gene: TRBV29-1
J gene: TRBJ1-2
D gene: TRBD1
clone size: .
CDR3 DNA: TGCAGCTCCAAGGGGGCTGACTATGGCTACACCTTC
CDR3 protein: CSSKGADYGYTF

V gene: TRBV4-2
J gene: TRBJ2-5
D gene: .
clone size: .
CDR3 DNA: TGTGCCAGCAGCCAAGATAAGCGCGAGACCCAGTACTTC
CDR3 protein: CASSQDKRETQYF

V gene: TRBV11-3
J gene: TRBJ1-6
D gene: TRBD1
clone size: .
CDR3 DNA: TGTGCCAGCAGCTTAAGTTTGGGACAGGGGAACCTCCACTTT
CDR3 protein: CASSLSLGQGNLHF

V gene: TRBV24-1
J gene: TRBJ2-1
D gene: TRBD1
clone size: .
CDR3 DNA: TGTGCCACCAGTGATTCGGACAGGAGCTATCACAATGAGCAGTTCTTC
CDR3 protein: CATSDSDRSYHNEQFF

V gene: TRBV11-2
J gene: TRBJ1-5
D gene: .
clone size: .
CDR3 DNA: TGTGCCAGCAGCCTCGGGTCTAATCAGCCCCAGCATTTT
CDR3 protein: CASSLGSNQPQHF

V gene: TRBV11-2
J gene: TRBJ1-2
D gene: .
clone size: once
CDR3 DNA: TGTGCCAGCAGCCCCCGAGGACAGCGCTATGGCTACACCTTC
CDR3 protein: CASSPRGQRYGYTF

V gene: TRBV5-1
J gene: TRBJ2-1
D gene: .
clone size: .
CDR3 DNA: TGCGCCAGCAGCTTGGCCACAGGGAATGAGCAGTTCTTC
CDR3 protein: CASSLATGNEQFF

V gene: TRBV9
J gene: TRBJ1-3
D gene: .
clone size: .
CDR3 DNA: TGTGCCAGCAGCGTAGCTTTGGGGCGCACTCTTGGAAACACCATATATTTT
CDR3 protein: CASSVALGRTLGNTIYF